Sequencing of this T cell receptor (beta chain) was carried out in a study of cytomegalovirus exposure and HLA in healthy donors. Comment on this clone: Its antigen is unidentified.

Study results and caveats: 87-base-pair reads could not separate some V segments, including TRBV6-2 and TRBV6-3. Association of a missense DCLRE1C variant with TCR beta V- and J-gene trimming was reported in a later analysis. The dataset shows that most TCR sequences were rare, while some public TCRs occurred in many donors.

The PCR made use of 60 Vbeta and 13 Jbeta primers. Sequenced by immunoSEQ multiplex PCR; TCRdb stores in-frame clones only, minus some. Of some 130,000 clones in the sample, over 70% are singletons; the top ten hold 1.5%. Trimming pared 6 bases from V and 2 bases from J, leaving 11 bases between. The CDR3 contains 14 residues. Germline V gives CDR1 MNHNY, CDR2 SVGAGI (reference sequence). The chain uses TRBV6-6 and TRBJ1-5; perhaps TRBD1 as D (5 bases). Sequenced material: PBMCs. This sequence originates from a woman aged 18-29 years in good health and CMV-seronegative. CDR3 region: CASSGGFGNQPQHF. CDR3 DNA sequence: TGTGCCAGCAGCGGGGGTTTCGGCAATCAGCCCCAGCATTTT.